These 8 T cell receptor beta chains originate from one sample sequenced in a study of naive and memory T cell subsets. These TCRs' antigens remain unknown. Overall study results and limits: Naive repertoires, especially CD8, held a few larger clonotypes, possibly memory cells re-expressing CD45RA.

Both TRBC1 and TRBC2 were covered by a beta constant-region primer of two equimolar oligonucleotides. The ligated cDNA underwent four PCR rounds using SP2 and nested alpha and beta constant-region primers. TCRdb re-analysed the UMI-ligation and nested PCR reads in MiXCR, keeping a single row per CDR3 protein. The sample has 98,000 or so distinct CDR3 sequences, approximately 15% seen once. Sequences were obtained from naive CD8+ T cells from blood. Source of these receptors: a human donor in good health.

This clonotype appeared a single time. The chain has TRBV27 and TRBJ2-7; D tentatively fits TRBD1 or TRBD2 (5 bases each). The CDR3 sequence is 19 residues long. Trimming pared 8 bases from V and 0 bases from J, leaving 29 bases between. Germline V CDR1 and CDR2: MNHEY, SMNVEV (reference sequence). CDR3 loop: CASATVRRAYQRSSYEQYF. The DNA of the CDR3 is TGTGCCAGCGCGACAGTTAGGCGAGCGTACCAGCGGAGCTCCTACGAGCAGTACTTC.

The chain recombines TRBV7-9 with TRBJ2-1; the D is unclear. CDR3 length: 15 amino acids. Germline values: CDR1 SEHNR, CDR2 FQNEAQ (reference sequence). The V gene lost 1 base and the J gene lost 6 bases, with 13 bases spanning the gap. CDR3 DNA: TGTGCCAGCAGCTTAGGGGCCGTGTTTTCCAATGAGCAGTTCTTC. Protein product: CASSLGAVFSNEQFF. Full variable domain (remainder filled in from reference TRBV7-9 and TRBJ2-1): DTGVSQNPRHKITKRGQNVTFRCDPISEHNRLYWYRQTLGQGPEFLTYFQNEAQLEKSRLLSDRFSAERPKGSFSTLEIQRTEQGDSAMYLCASSLGAVFSNEQFFGPGTRLTVL.

J is TRBJ2-1 and V is TRBV9; 8 nucleotides agree with TRBD2. The CDR3 is 15 amino acids. The germline V gene has CDR1 SGDLS and CDR2 YYNGEE. Trimming at V came to 0 bases and at J to 8 bases, leaving 7 bases not matched to a gene. The CDR3 nucleotides are TGTGCCAGCAGCGTAGGCGGGGGGCCCGGGGATGAGCAGTTCTTC. This translates into CASSVGGGPGDEQFF.

This clonotype occurred a few times. The chain joins TRBV4-1 to TRBJ2-3; TRBD1 aligns across 7 bases. The junction had 6 bases not matched to a gene; V was cut back by 3 bases and J by 3 bases. Germline V gives CDR1 MGHRA, CDR2 YSYEKL. The CDR3 totals 15 residues. CDR3: CASSHSTGWTDTQYF. CDR3 DNA sequence: TGCGCCAGCAGCCATTCGACAGGGTGGACAGATACGCAGTATTTT.

The chain employs TRBV9 and TRBJ2-3, with TRBD2 matching over 10 bases. Germline V lookup: CDR1 SGDLS, CDR2 YYNGEE. J lost 0 bases, V lost 3 bases, and 4 bases had no gene match. This CDR3 comprises 16 residues. CDR3 loop: CASSELAGISTDTQYF. In nucleotides, the CDR3 is TGTGCCAGCAGCGAACTAGCGGGGATTAGCACAGATACGCAGTATTTT.

V gene TRBV5-4 combines with J gene TRBJ2-7, with 9 bases that match TRBD2. V trimming: 4 bases; J trimming: 5 bases; junction bases outside the gene matches: 7. From germline, CDR1 is SGHNT and CDR2 YYREEE (reference sequence). This CDR3 spans 14 amino acids. The CDR3 is CASSQGTSLHEQYF. Here the CDR3 DNA reads TGTGCCAGCAGCCAAGGGACTAGCCTGCACGAGCAGTACTTC.

This chain's CDR3 is CASSLGPAGVYEQYF. DNA of the CDR3: TGTGCCAGCAGCTTGGGGCCAGCGGGGGTTTACGAGCAGTACTTC. The rearrangement joins TRBV5-4 to TRBJ2-7; 8 nucleotides match TRBD2. Germline CDR1 is SGHNT and CDR2 is YYREEE (reference sequence). The CDR3 is made up of 15 amino acids. J was trimmed by 4 bases and V by 0 bases; bases with no gene match: 6.

This chain uses TRBV5-4 with TRBJ1-1; D is unclear. Germline V gene data show CDR1 as SGHNT and CDR2 as YYREEE (reference sequence). This CDR3 has 15 amino acids. The germline V and J ends were trimmed by 0 bases and 0 bases, with 9 bases remaining between them. This chain's CDR3 is CASSLVAALNTEAFF. The CDR3 DNA reads TGTGCCAGCAGCTTGGTGGCGGCTTTGAACACTGAAGCTTTCTTT.